The TCR beta chain described here comes from a study of shared T cell receptors in the human thymus. The protocol was immunoSEQ multiplex PCR, while the TCRdb copy is restricted to in-frame clones and leaves out a portion. The data show hundreds of thousands of clones, around nine tenths seen once. The length of the CDR3 is 15 residues. V shed 3 bases and J 3 bases; nucleotides not matched to a gene: 4. The germline V gene encodes CDR1 SGDLS and CDR2 YYNGEE. This sample was also put to use in a study of human thymus T cells. That source adds: Those donating were healthy Finnish infants in corrective surgery for congenital heart defects. Thymic tissue was derived from resections collected during corrective heart surgery. Related work showed strongly overlapping thymic repertoires across unrelated individuals.

The chain employs TRBV9 and TRBJ2-1, with 9 bases fitting TRBD1. This TCR came from a boy under two years old with a congenital heart defect. Material for sequencing was thymocytes. This CDR3 is CASSGRDRVYNEQFF. CDR3 bases: TGTGCCAGCAGCGGCCGGGACAGGGTCTACAATGAGCAGTTCTTC.